The source of this T cell receptor (beta chain) is a study of OX40 agonist ivuxolimab in advanced cancers. Across the whole study: Patients undergoing dose escalation presented with hepatocellular carcinoma, melanoma, renal cell or head and neck cancer. Earlier anti-PD-1, anti-PD-L1 or anti-CTLA-4 therapy was permitted; about 44% had received some. A partial response was reached by three patients: one with hepatocellular carcinoma and two with cutaneous melanoma.

The assay was immunoSEQ multiplex PCR, and TCRdb's table has in-frame clones only and misses some. The sample has some 120,000 clones; about nine tenths are singletons. Study outcomes and limitations: At 0.1-3.0 mg/kg, partial responders had clonal expansion among the lowest observed.

Trimming removed 0 bases from V and 1 base from J; junction bases left unmatched: 1. The germline CDR1 and CDR2 sequences are SGHRS and YFSETQ. This CDR3 has 16 amino acids. To note about this clone: The antigen is unknown. The sample carries other DNA sequences with the same CDR3.

J is TRBJ2-2 and V is TRBV5-1, with TRBD2 matching 9 bases. This sample comprised CD4+ or CD8+ T cells sorted from blood, obtained in a trial of the OX40 agonist ivuxolimab. This sequence was found in an adult with an advanced solid tumor such as melanoma, head and neck, liver or kidney cancer. In DNA, the CDR3 is TGCGCCAGCAGCTTGGCACTAGCGGGGAACACCGGGGAGCTGTTTTTT. Its translation is CASSLALAGNTGELFF.